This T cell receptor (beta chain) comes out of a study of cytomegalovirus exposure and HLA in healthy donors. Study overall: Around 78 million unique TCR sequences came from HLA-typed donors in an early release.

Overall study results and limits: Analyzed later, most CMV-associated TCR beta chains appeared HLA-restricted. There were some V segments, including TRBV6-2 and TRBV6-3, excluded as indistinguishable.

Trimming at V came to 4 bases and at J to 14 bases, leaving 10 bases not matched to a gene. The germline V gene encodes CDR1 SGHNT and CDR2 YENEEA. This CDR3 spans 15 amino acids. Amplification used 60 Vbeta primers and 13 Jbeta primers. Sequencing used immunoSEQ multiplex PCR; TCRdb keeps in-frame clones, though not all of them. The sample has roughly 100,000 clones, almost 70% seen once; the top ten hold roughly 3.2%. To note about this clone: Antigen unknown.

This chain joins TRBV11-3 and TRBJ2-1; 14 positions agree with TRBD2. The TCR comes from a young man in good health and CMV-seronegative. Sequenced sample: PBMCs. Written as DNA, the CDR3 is TGTGCCAGCAGCTACGGGACTAGCGGGAGAACCACGGAGTTCTTC. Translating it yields CASSYGTSGRTTEFF.